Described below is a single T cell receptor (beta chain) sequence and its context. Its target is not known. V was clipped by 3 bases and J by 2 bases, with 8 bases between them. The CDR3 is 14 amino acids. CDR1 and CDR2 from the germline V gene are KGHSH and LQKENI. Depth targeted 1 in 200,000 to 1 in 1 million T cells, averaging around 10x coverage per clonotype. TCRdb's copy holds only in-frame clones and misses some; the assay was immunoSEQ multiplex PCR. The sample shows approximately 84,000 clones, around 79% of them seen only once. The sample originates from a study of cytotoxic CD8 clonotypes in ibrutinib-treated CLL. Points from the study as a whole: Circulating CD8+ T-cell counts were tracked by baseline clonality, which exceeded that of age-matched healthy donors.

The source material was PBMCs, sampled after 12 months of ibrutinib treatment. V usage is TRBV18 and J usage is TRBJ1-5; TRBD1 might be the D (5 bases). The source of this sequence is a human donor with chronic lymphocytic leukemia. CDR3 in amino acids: CASSPETGNQPQHF. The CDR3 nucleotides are TGTGCCAGCTCACCCGAGACAGGCAATCAGCCCCAGCATTTT.